These T cell receptor beta chains were read from a single sample in a study of T cells after yellow fever vaccination. TCRdb independently ran MiXCR on the 5' RACE reads; one entry per CDR3 protein. The sample lists 600,000 to 750,000 distinct CDR3 sequences, over 9% occurring once. Specimen: PBMCs, collected on the day of the yellow fever booster vaccination. The receptors originated from a man aged 25-45 years who received the YFV17D yellow fever vaccine. Each CDR3 is given with its conserved first and last residue. D genes are given only for firm matches. The size of a clone is reported for some rows only, either as once, few or many, or as a class for expanded clones.

v_call: TRBV24-1
cdr3_length: 16
d_call: TRBD1
j_call: TRBJ2-3
clone_size: NA
cdr3_nt: TGTGCCACCAGTGATCAGGACAGGGCAAGCACAGATACGCAGTATTTT
cdr3_aa: CATSDQDRASTDTQYF

v_call: TRBV6-2/TRBV6-3
cdr3_length: 15
d_call: TRBD1
j_call: TRBJ1-6
clone_size: few
cdr3_nt: TGTGCCAGCAGCCGTCCGGGACAGGGTTATTCACCCCTCCACTTT
cdr3_aa: CASSRPGQGYSPLHF

v_call: TRBV20-1
cdr3_length: 11
d_call: NA
j_call: TRBJ2-3
clone_size: few
cdr3_nt: TGCAGTGCTTTTAGCACAGATACGCAGTATTTT
cdr3_aa: CSAFSTDTQYF

v_call: TRBV7-2
cdr3_length: 15
d_call: NA
j_call: TRBJ2-1
clone_size: few
cdr3_nt: TGTGCCAGCAGCTTAGTGACTCTCTCCGGGAATGAGCAGTTCTTC
cdr3_aa: CASSLVTLSGNEQFF

v_call: TRBV7-2
cdr3_length: 16
d_call: TRBD2
j_call: TRBJ2-2
clone_size: few
cdr3_nt: TGTGCCAGCAGCTTAGTTGCGGGGGGAGACCTCGGGGAGCTGTTTTTT
cdr3_aa: CASSLVAGGDLGELFF

v_call: TRBV4-3
cdr3_length: 15
d_call: TRBD1
j_call: TRBJ2-2
clone_size: few
cdr3_nt: TGCGCCAGCAGCCAAGCGACAGGGGTCACCGGGGAGCTGTTTTTT
cdr3_aa: CASSQATGVTGELFF

v_call: TRBV6-2/TRBV6-3
cdr3_length: 14
d_call: NA
j_call: TRBJ1-1
clone_size: few
cdr3_nt: TGTGCCAGCAGTTATTTCGGGACACCTCATGAAGCTTTCTTT
cdr3_aa: CASSYFGTPHEAFF

v_call: TRBV5-6
cdr3_length: 14
d_call: NA
j_call: TRBJ2-7
clone_size: few
cdr3_nt: TGTGCCAGCAGCCCCTCGGGGGTTTCCTACGAGCAGTACTTC
cdr3_aa: CASSPSGVSYEQYF

v_call: TRBV5-6
cdr3_length: 15
d_call: NA
j_call: TRBJ1-5
clone_size: few
cdr3_nt: TGTGCCAGCAGCCAAACCGGGACATACGAAACGCCCCAGCATTTT
cdr3_aa: CASSQTGTYETPQHF

v_call: TRBV4-3
cdr3_length: 16
d_call: TRBD2
j_call: TRBJ2-7
clone_size: NA
cdr3_nt: TGCGCCAGCAGCCAAGTTATGCGGGAGGACACCTACGAGCAGTACTTC
cdr3_aa: CASSQVMREDTYEQYF

v_call: TRBV11-2
cdr3_length: 15
d_call: NA
j_call: TRBJ2-2
clone_size: many
cdr3_nt: TGTGCCAGCAGCTTAGTGGCAGGGATAATCGGGGAGCTGTTTTTT
cdr3_aa: CASSLVAGIIGELFF

v_call: TRBV6-5
cdr3_length: 15
d_call: NA
j_call: TRBJ1-2
clone_size: NA
cdr3_nt: TGTGCCAGCAGTTACACTATAACAGGGAACTATGGCTACACCTTC
cdr3_aa: CASSYTITGNYGYTF

v_call: TRBV20-1
cdr3_length: 10
d_call: NA
j_call: TRBJ2-5
clone_size: NA
cdr3_nt: TGCAGTGGCATAACAGAGACCCAGTACTTC
cdr3_aa: CSGITETQYF

v_call: TRBV4-3
cdr3_length: 13
d_call: NA
j_call: TRBJ1-4
clone_size: few
cdr3_nt: TGCGCCAGCAGCCCCACAGTATATGAAAAACTGTTTTTT
cdr3_aa: CASSPTVYEKLFF

v_call: TRBV7-9
cdr3_length: 16
d_call: NA
j_call: TRBJ2-3
clone_size: few
cdr3_nt: TGTGCCAGCAGATCCGACTGGGGAACGAGGCCAGATACGCAGTATTTT
cdr3_aa: CASRSDWGTRPDTQYF

v_call: TRBV29-1
cdr3_length: 13
d_call: TRBD1
j_call: TRBJ2-1
clone_size: NA
cdr3_nt: TGCAGCGTAGCCGACAGGGAATACAATGAGCAGTTCTTC
cdr3_aa: CSVADREYNEQFF

v_call: TRBV29-1
cdr3_length: 14
d_call: TRBD2
j_call: TRBJ2-1
clone_size: few
cdr3_nt: TGCAGCGTTGATTCGGCTAGCGGATACAATGAGCAGTTCTTC
cdr3_aa: CSVDSASGYNEQFF

v_call: TRBV15
cdr3_length: 17
d_call: NA
j_call: TRBJ2-3
clone_size: few
cdr3_nt: TGTGCCACCAGCAGAGAGAGACAGGATTTTATCACAGATACGCAGTATTTT
cdr3_aa: CATSRERQDFITDTQYF

v_call: TRBV20-1
cdr3_length: 16
d_call: NA
j_call: TRBJ2-7
clone_size: few
cdr3_nt: TGCAGTGCTAGAGTGGCTGGGGCATCGGTATTCTACGAGCAGTACTTC
cdr3_aa: CSARVAGASVFYEQYF

v_call: TRBV3-1
cdr3_length: 14
d_call: NA
j_call: TRBJ2-4
clone_size: NA
cdr3_nt: TGTGCCAGCTCCCATGGAGGGGCGCAAAACATTCAGTACTTC
cdr3_aa: CASSHGGAQNIQYF

v_call: TRBV6-5
cdr3_length: 13
d_call: NA
j_call: TRBJ1-2
clone_size: NA
cdr3_nt: TGTGCCAGCAGTTACGAGCGGGCCTATGGCTACACCTTC
cdr3_aa: CASSYERAYGYTF

v_call: TRBV12-3/TRBV12-4
cdr3_length: 14
d_call: NA
j_call: TRBJ2-1
clone_size: NA
cdr3_nt: TGTGCCAGCAGTCCCGCCGGGACGTCAGTCGACCCGTTCTTC
cdr3_aa: CASSPAGTSVDPFF

v_call: TRBV11-3
cdr3_length: 13
d_call: TRBD1
j_call: TRBJ1-2
clone_size: NA
cdr3_nt: TGTGCCAGCAGCTTCCTGACAGGGGAAGGCTACACCTTC
cdr3_aa: CASSFLTGEGYTF

v_call: TRBV7-2
cdr3_length: 15
d_call: NA
j_call: TRBJ2-7
clone_size: NA
cdr3_nt: TGTGCCAGCAGCCTAATCCAGGCCTTTGGGTACGAGCAGTACTTC
cdr3_aa: CASSLIQAFGYEQYF

v_call: TRBV2
cdr3_length: 15
d_call: NA
j_call: TRBJ2-1
clone_size: NA
cdr3_nt: TGTGCCAGCAGTGCCCGGGAACTACCCTACAATGAGCAGTTCTTC
cdr3_aa: CASSARELPYNEQFF

v_call: TRBV15
cdr3_length: 13
d_call: NA
j_call: TRBJ2-1
clone_size: NA
cdr3_nt: TGTGCCACCAGCAGAGATCGCGGCCGTGAGCAGTTCTTC
cdr3_aa: CATSRDRGREQFF

v_call: TRBV5-1
cdr3_length: 16
d_call: TRBD1
j_call: TRBJ2-3
clone_size: NA
cdr3_nt: TGCGCCAGCAGCTCTACAGGGGCCAGTTTCACAGATACGCAGTATTTT
cdr3_aa: CASSSTGASFTDTQYF

v_call: TRBV7-2
cdr3_length: 15
d_call: NA
j_call: TRBJ2-7
clone_size: few
cdr3_nt: TGTGCCAGCAGCTTAGGAGGGGTGGGCCTCGACGAGCAGTACTTC
cdr3_aa: CASSLGGVGLDEQYF

v_call: TRBV7-2
cdr3_length: 15
d_call: TRBD1
j_call: TRBJ1-1
clone_size: many
cdr3_nt: TGTGCCAGCAGCTTAGCGCGACAGGGAAACACTGAAGCTTTCTTT
cdr3_aa: CASSLARQGNTEAFF